The 10 T cell receptor beta chains below come from one sample, sequenced in a study of cytomegalovirus exposure and HLA in healthy donors. This PCR relied on a set of 60 Vbeta primers and 13 Jbeta primers. Assay used: immunoSEQ multiplex PCR; TCRdb lists only in-frame clones, some missing. The top ten clones hold 2% to 2.5% of a sample with 150,000 to 200,000 clones, 65% to 75% of them seen once. Specimen: PBMCs. Every receptor here comes from a human donor in good health.

V gene TRBV11-3 combines with J gene TRBJ2-3, with 9 bases aligning to TRBD1. The CDR3 has 15 amino acids. Per germline, CDR1 SGHNT and CDR2 YENEEA. Trimming cost V 4 bases and J 2 bases; bases outside gene matches: 4. The CDR3 is CASSSRDRDTDTQYF. The CDR3 DNA is TGTGCCAGCAGCTCCCGGGACAGGGACACAGATACGCAGTATTTT.

The chain recombines TRBV29-1 with TRBJ2-5; TRBD2 aligns across 9 bases. V lost 3 bases to trimming and J lost 1 base; unmatched junction nucleotides: 6. The CDR3 has 15 residues. Germline CDR1 is SQVTM and CDR2 is ANQGSEA. The CDR3 DNA follows: TGCAGCGTTGACTGGCTAGCGGGGCCCCAAGAGACCCAGTACTTC. Residues: CSVDWLAGPQETQYF.

This clone was seen a few times. This rearrangement joins TRBV6-1 to TRBJ2-1, with TRBD1 identical over 8 bases. V shed 6 bases, J shed 3 bases, and the junction held 7 bases outside the gene matches. Germline values: CDR1 MNHNS, CDR2 SASEGT. CDR3 length: 15 residues. CDR3 in amino acids: CASSVGQGYYNEQFF. The CDR3, as DNA: TGTGCCAGCAGCGTCGGACAGGGATACTACAATGAGCAGTTCTTC.

V and J are TRBV5-7 and TRBJ2-3; maybe TRBD2 (5 bases). TRBV5-7 is an ORF; its function is uncertain. V dropped 0 bases and J dropped 0 bases, with 5 bases sitting between them. The CDR3 spans 14 residues. CDR3 DNA sequence: TGTGCCAGCAGCTTGGCGGGGAGCACAGATACGCAGTATTTT. This sequence encodes CASSLAGSTDTQYF.

In this sample, this clone turned up a few times. This chain connects TRBV6-6 to TRBJ2-7; tentative D call: TRBD1 (6 bases). Germline values: CDR1 MNHNY, CDR2 SVGAGI (reference sequence). The CDR3 is 15 residues long. V lost 7 bases to trimming and J lost 3 bases, with 19 bases between them. The CDR3: CASTPSRQAGYEQYF. The CDR3 region has the DNA TGTGCCAGCACGCCTAGTAGACAGGCGGGCTACGAGCAGTACTTC.

V usage is TRBV4-2 and J usage is TRBJ2-7, with 7 bases identical to TRBD1. This CDR3 has 15 amino acids. The ends lost 1 base at V and 1 base at J; junction bases unmatched: 4. The V gene's germline CDR1 is LGHNA and CDR2 YNFKEQ. The CDR3 region is CASSQGGGQSYEQYF. The CDR3, as DNA: TGTGCCAGCAGCCAAGGAGGGGGCCAGTCCTACGAGCAGTACTTC.

The chain links TRBV5-1 to TRBJ2-7; D remains ambiguous. Trimming stripped 1 base from V and 6 bases from J, with 8 bases between. The CDR3 sequence is 12 residues long. Germline assignment: CDR1 SGHRS and CDR2 YFSETQ. The CDR3 loop reads CASSLSPREQYF. In DNA form, the CDR3 reads TGCGCCAGCAGCTTGTCTCCGCGCGAGCAGTACTTC.

This chain links TRBV6-1 with TRBJ2-3, with D maybe TRBD2 (6 bases). The V end lost 5 bases, the J end lost 0 bases, and 12 bases lay between the germline ends. Germline CDR1 is MNHNS and CDR2 is SASEGT. The CDR3 spans 15 residues. CDR3 amino acids: CASSTTRASTDTQYF. Here the CDR3 DNA reads TGTGCCAGCAGTACGACTAGAGCGAGCACAGATACGCAGTATTTT.

This clone was observed a handful of times. CDR3 amino acids: CASSRDSPLHF. In DNA form, the CDR3 reads TGTGCCTCCTCACGGGATTCACCCCTCCACTTT. This chain uses TRBV30 with TRBJ1-6; D remains ambiguous. CDR1 and CDR2 from the germline V gene are GTSNPN and SVGIG (reference sequence). Trimming took 7 bases from V and 8 from J, leaving 9 bases between them. The CDR3 spans 11 residues.

The chain uses TRBV5-5 and TRBJ1-6, with TRBD1 matching 8 bases. Germline-derived CDR1 and CDR2 are SGHKS and YYEKEE (reference sequence). The CDR3 is 16 residues long. The J segment lost 7 bases and the V segment lost 4 bases, leaving 10 bases of the junction unmatched. The CDR3 sequence: CASSRRLDRGNSPLHF. Here the CDR3 DNA reads TGTGCCAGCAGCCGTCGCCTAGACAGGGGAAATTCACCCCTCCACTTT.